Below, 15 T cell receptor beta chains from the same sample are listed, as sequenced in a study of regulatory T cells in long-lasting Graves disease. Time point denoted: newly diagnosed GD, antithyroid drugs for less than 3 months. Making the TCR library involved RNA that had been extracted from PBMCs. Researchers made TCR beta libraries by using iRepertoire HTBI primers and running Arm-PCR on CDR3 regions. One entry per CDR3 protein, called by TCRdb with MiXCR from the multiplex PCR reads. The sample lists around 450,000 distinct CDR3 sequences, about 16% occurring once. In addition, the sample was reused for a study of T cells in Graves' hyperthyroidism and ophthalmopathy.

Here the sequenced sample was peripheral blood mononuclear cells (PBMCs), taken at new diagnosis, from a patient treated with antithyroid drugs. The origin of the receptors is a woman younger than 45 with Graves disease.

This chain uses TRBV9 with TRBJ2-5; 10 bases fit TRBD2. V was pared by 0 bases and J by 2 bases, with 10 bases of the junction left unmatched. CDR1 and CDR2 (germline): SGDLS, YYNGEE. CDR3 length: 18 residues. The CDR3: CASSVAVGIAGGQETQYF. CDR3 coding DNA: TGTGCCAGCAGCGTAGCTGTGGGGATAGCGGGGGGACAAGAGACCCAGTACTTC.

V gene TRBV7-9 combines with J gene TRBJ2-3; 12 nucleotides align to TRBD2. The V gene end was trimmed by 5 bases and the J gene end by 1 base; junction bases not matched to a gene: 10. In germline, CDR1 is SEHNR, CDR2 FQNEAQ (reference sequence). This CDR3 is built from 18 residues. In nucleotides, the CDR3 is TGTGCCAGCAGCCCAGTACCCCGACTAGCGGGAGGCACAGATACGCAGTATTTT. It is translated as CASSPVPRLAGGTDTQYF.

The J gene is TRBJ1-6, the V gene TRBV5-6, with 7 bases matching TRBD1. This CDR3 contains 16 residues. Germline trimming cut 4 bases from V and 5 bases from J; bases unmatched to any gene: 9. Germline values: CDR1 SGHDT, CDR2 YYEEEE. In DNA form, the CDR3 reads TGTGCCAGCAGCGAAGCCGGGACAGCAGATAATTCACCCCTCCACTTT. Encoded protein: CASSEAGTADNSPLHF.

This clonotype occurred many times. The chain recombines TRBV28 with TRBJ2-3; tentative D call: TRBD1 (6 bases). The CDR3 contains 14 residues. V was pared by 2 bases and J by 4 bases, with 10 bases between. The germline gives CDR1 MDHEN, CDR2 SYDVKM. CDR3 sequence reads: CASSLTGFSDTQYF. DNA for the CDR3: TGTGCCAGCAGTTTAACAGGGTTTTCAGATACGCAGTATTTT.

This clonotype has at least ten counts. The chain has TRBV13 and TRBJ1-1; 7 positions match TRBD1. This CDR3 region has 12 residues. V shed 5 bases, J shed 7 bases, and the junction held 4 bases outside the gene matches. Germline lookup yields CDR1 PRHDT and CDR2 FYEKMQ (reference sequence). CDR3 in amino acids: CASSAGQIEAFF. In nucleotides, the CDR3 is TGTGCCAGCAGCGCGGGACAGATTGAAGCTTTCTTT.

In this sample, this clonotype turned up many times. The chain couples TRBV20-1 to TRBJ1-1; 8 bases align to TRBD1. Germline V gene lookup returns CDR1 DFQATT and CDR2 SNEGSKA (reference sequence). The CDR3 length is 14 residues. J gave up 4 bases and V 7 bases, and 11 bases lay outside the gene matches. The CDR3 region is CSVAYTGQGTEAFF. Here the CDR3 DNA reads TGCAGTGTTGCTTATACAGGACAGGGCACTGAAGCTTTCTTT.

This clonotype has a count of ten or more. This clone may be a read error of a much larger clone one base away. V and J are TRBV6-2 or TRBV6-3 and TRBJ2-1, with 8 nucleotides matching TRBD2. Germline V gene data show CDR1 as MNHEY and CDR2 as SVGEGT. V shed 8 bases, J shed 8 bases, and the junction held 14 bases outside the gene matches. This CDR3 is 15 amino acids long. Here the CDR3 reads CASGLTSEGGHEQFF. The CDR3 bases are TGTGCCAGCGGCCTGACTAGCGAGGGAGGACATGAGCAGTTCTTC.

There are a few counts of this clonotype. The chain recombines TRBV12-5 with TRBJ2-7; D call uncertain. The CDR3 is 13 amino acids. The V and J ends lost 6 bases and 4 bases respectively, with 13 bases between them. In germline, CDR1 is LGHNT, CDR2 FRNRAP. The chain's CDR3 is CASGTGTGYEQYF. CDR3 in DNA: TGTGCTAGTGGAACCGGTACTGGTTACGAGCAGTACTTC.

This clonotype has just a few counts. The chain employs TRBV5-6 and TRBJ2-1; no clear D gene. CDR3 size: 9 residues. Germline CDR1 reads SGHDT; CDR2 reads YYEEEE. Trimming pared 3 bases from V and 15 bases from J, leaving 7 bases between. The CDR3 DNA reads TGTGCCAGCAGCTCCGCTCGGTTCTTC. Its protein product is CASSSARFF.

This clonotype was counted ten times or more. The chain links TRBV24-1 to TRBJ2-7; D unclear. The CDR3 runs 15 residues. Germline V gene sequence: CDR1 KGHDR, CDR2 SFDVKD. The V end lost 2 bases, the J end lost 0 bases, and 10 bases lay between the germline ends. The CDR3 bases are TGTGCCACCAGTGATTCTGCGACGGACTCCTACGAGCAGTACTTC. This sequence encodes CATSDSATDSYEQYF.

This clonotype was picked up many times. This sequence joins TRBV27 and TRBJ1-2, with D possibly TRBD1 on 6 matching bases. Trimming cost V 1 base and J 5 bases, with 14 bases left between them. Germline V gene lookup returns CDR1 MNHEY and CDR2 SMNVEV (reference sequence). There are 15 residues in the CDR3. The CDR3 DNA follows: TGTGCCAGCAGTTTATGGGCAGGGGATGAATATGGCTACACCTTC. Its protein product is CASSLWAGDEYGYTF.

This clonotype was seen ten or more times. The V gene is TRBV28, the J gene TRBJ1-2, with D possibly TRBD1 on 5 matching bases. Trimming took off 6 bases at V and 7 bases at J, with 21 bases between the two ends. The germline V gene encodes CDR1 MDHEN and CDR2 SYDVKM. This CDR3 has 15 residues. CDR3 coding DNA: TGTGCCAGCAGGTCGGGGGAGGGCGAGTCTACTGGCTACACCTTC. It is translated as CASRSGEGESTGYTF.

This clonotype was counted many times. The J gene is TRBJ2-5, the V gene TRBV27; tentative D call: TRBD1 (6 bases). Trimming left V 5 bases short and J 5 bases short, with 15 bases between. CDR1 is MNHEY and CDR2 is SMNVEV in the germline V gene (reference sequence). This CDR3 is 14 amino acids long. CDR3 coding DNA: TGTGCCAGCAGTCCCATGGACAGTGCGGAGACCCAGTACTTC. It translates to CASSPMDSAETQYF.

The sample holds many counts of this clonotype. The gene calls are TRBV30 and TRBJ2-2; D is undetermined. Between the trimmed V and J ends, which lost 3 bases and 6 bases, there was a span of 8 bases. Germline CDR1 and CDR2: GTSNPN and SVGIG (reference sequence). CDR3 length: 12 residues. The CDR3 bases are TGTGCCTGGAGACCAGGCCCCGGGGAGCTGTTTTTT. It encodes CAWRPGPGELFF.

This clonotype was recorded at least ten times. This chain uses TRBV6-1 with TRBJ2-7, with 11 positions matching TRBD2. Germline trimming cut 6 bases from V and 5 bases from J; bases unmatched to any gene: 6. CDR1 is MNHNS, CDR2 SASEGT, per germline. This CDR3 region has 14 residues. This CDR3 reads CASRLLAGDHEQYF. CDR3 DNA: TGTGCCAGCAGACTACTAGCGGGAGACCACGAGCAGTACTTC.